The T cell receptor (beta chain) under discussion was sequenced for a study of molecular identifiers for immune sequencing clone quantification. This clonotype was detected a few times. Based on a CD8+CD4-CCR7+CD45RA+ profile, naive CD8 T cells were sorted. V gave up 3 bases and J gave up 3 bases; unmatched junction bases: 3. CDR3 length: 14 residues. Germline CDR1 is LNHDA and CDR2 is SQIVND (reference sequence). Bulk TCR libraries were made with methods that had been previously described and with listed TCR primers. A single record per CDR3 protein comes from TCRdb applying MiXCR to the PCR reads. The sample records about 640,000 distinct CDR3 sequences, 15% to 20% being singletons.

The TCR originated in a human donor in good health. Some libraries in this study had Jurkat cell RNA spiked in. Specimen: naive CD8+ T cells from blood, with Jurkat cell RNA spiked in. This sample's subset: FACS-sorted CD8+CD4-CCR7+CD45RA+ naive T cells. The J gene is TRBJ2-7, the V gene TRBV19; TRBD2 aligns across 9 bases. The CDR3 DNA follows: TGTGCCAGTAGTATCTTAGCGGGAGTCTACGAGCAGTACTTC. Translating it yields CASSILAGVYEQYF. Variable domain in full (rest from reference TRBV19 and TRBJ2-7): DGGITQSPKYLFRKEGQNVTLSCEQNLNHDAMYWYRQDPGQGLRLIYYSQIVNDFQKGDIAEGYSVSREKKESFPLTVTSAQKNPTAFYLCASSILAGVYEQYFGPGTRLTVT.